These 20 T cell receptor beta chains came from one sample sequenced in a study of T cell responses to AZD1222 COVID-19 vaccine. TCRdb keeps only in-frame clones here, not all; method: immunoSEQ multiplex PCR. The table has 150,000 to 200,000 clones, approximately 90% seen once. Material: peripheral blood, obtained 28 days after the second AZD1222 dose. These receptors came from an adult who received the AZD1222 COVID-19 vaccine.

CDR3 protein: CASSNSGTGVEQYF. The CDR3 DNA reads TGTGCCAGCAGTAATAGCGGGACAGGGGTTGAGCAGTACTTC. The rearrangement links TRBV6-5 to TRBJ2-7; 10 bases are shared with TRBD1. The CDR3 is 14 amino acids. Germline V gene sequence: CDR1 MNHEY, CDR2 SVGAGI. J was trimmed by 7 bases and V by 5 bases; bases with no gene match: 8.

V and J are TRBV30 and TRBJ2-5, with a possible D match to TRBD2 (5 bases). Looked up from germline, CDR1 is GTSNPN and CDR2 is SVGIG (reference sequence). CDR3 length: 13 residues. Deletions cut 5 bases from V and 9 bases from J, with 19 bases between. As DNA, the CDR3 is TGTGCCTGGGGGAACGGACCGTCCGGGGCCCAGTACTTC. It yields the protein CAWGNGPSGAQYF.

V and J are TRBV7-2 and TRBJ2-3; D not resolved. The CDR3 loop spans 12 amino acids. The germline gives CDR1 SGHTA, CDR2 FQGNSA. The germline V and J ends were trimmed by 1 base and 6 bases, with 5 bases remaining between them. CDR3 DNA sequence: TGTGCCAGCAGCTTAGTGTCCGATACGCAGTATTTT. Translating gives CASSLVSDTQYF.

The V gene is TRBV15, the J gene TRBJ1-1; D is unclear. This CDR3 is built from 13 residues. Trimming shortened V by 1 base and J by 3 bases, and 6 bases separated the two germline ends. Germline CDR1 reads LNHNV; CDR2 reads YYDKDF (reference sequence). The CDR3 reads CATSRGADTEAFF. CDR3 coding DNA: TGTGCCACCAGCAGAGGGGCCGACACTGAAGCTTTCTTT.

The chain links TRBV7-9 to TRBJ1-1; D is uncertain. Germline V gives CDR1 SEHNR, CDR2 FQNEAQ (reference sequence). The CDR3 extends over 16 amino acids. Trimming took off 2 bases at V and 4 bases at J, with 17 bases between the two ends. The DNA for the CDR3 is TGTGCCAGCAGCTTAAGAAGAGGGATTATAGCCACTGAAGCTTTCTTT. This codes for CASSLRRGIIATEAFF.

Comments on this clone: One end of the junction does not line up with germline, which may come from a read error. The rearrangement joins TRBV7-9 to TRBJ1-6; 11 bases line up with TRBD1. CDR3 length: 15 amino acids. Germline V gives CDR1 SEHNR, CDR2 FQNEAQ (reference sequence). The CDR3 reads CASRSDRGHNSPPHF. In nucleotides, the CDR3 is TGTGCCAGCAGATCGGACAGGGGGCATAATTCACCCCCCCACTTT. The variable domain in full, completed from reference TRBV7-9 and TRBJ1-6, reads DTGVSQNPRHKITKRGQNVTFRCDPISEHNRLYWYRQTLGQGPEFLTYFQNEAQLEKSRLLSDRFSAERPKGSFSTLEIQRTEQGDSAMYLCASRSDRGHNSPPHFGNGTRLTVT.

In its sample, this clone was seen a few times. This chain uses TRBV5-1 with TRBJ2-1; the D gene is possibly TRBD2 (5 bases). Looked up from germline, CDR1 is SGHRS and CDR2 is YFSETQ. The CDR3 is 15 residues long. The ends were cut back, 0 bases at V and 2 bases at J, with 9 bases in the middle. CDR3 DNA sequence: TGCGCCAGCAGCTTGGAAGCGGTTGCCTACAATGAGCAGTTCTTC. It is translated as CASSLEAVAYNEQFF.

The chain links TRBV5-5 to TRBJ1-1; D is unclear. CDR1 and CDR2 (germline): SGHKS, YYEKEE (reference sequence). V lost 1 base and J 4 bases, leaving 11 bases between the germline ends. The CDR3 spans 14 residues. CDR3 coding DNA: TGTGCCAGCAGCTTGAAAGGGTGGGGCACTGAAGCTTTCTTT. The encoded protein is CASSLKGWGTEAFF.

The rearrangement links TRBV4-1 to TRBJ2-5; no definite D call. Germline V CDR1 and CDR2: MGHRA, YSYEKL. V gave up 0 bases and J gave up 1 base, with 6 bases separating them. This CDR3 is 14 amino acids long. The DNA of the CDR3 is TGCGCCAGCAGCCAAGATCCTTCCCAAGAGACCCAGTACTTC. It translates to CASSQDPSQETQYF.

The sample holds one count of this clone. This sequence joins TRBV11-3 and TRBJ2-7; 11 bases match TRBD2. The CDR3 loop spans 14 amino acids. With V trimmed by 6 bases and J by 7 bases, 8 bases remained unmatched. The germline gives CDR1 SGHNT, CDR2 YENEEA. In nucleotides, the CDR3 is TGTGCCAGCAGTCATAGCGGGAGGGCTATGGAGCAGTACTTC. Its translation: CASSHSGRAMEQYF.

V is TRBV7-3 and J is TRBJ2-5; D ambiguous. Germline V gives CDR1 SGHTA, CDR2 FQGTGA. This CDR3 contains 14 residues. Deletions cut 5 bases from V and 4 bases from J, with 14 bases between. CDR3 coding DNA: TGTGCCAGCAGCCCGGGCCCACCAGGAGAGACCCAGTACTTC. Translation: CASSPGPPGETQYF.

The chain combines TRBV7-8 with TRBJ2-1; TRBD2 is a possible D gene (6 bases). Trimming removed 3 bases at V and 4 bases at J, with 10 bases between. The CDR3 covers 14 residues. Germline values: CDR1 SGHVS, CDR2 FQNEAQ. Here the CDR3 reads CASSLGLSYNEQFF. The CDR3 bases are TGTGCCAGCAGCTTGGGACTCTCTTACAATGAGCAGTTCTTC.

This clone was recorded once. The rearrangement joins TRBV9 to TRBJ2-3, with 10 bases aligning to TRBD2. Losses at the gene ends were 2 bases for V and 5 bases for J; bases not matched to a gene: 17. The germline V gene encodes CDR1 SGDLS and CDR2 YYNGEE. The CDR3 totals 19 residues. The chain's CDR3 is CASSVAGQTSGRGRDTQYF. The CDR3 bases are TGTGCCAGCAGCGTGGCAGGGCAGACTAGCGGGCGAGGCCGAGATACGCAGTATTTT.

J is TRBJ2-1 and V is TRBV24-1, with TRBD2 identical over 7 bases. The CDR3 has 16 residues. The J segment lost 6 bases and the V segment lost 4 bases, leaving 11 bases of the junction unmatched. CDR1 is KGHDR and CDR2 is SFDVKD in the germline V gene. Here the CDR3 DNA reads TGTGCCACCAGTGACCCTAGCGGAAGAAGGTCCAATGAGCAGTTCTTC. This gives the protein CATSDPSGRRSNEQFF.

The chain recombines TRBV4-2 with TRBJ1-1, with D possibly being TRBD1 (5 bases). V was pared by 0 bases and J by 5 bases, with 16 bases between. The CDR3 consists of 16 residues. The germline V gene encodes CDR1 LGHNA and CDR2 YNFKEQ. The CDR3 DNA is TGTGCCAGCAGCCAAGATCTAGGGGCGGTCGGGACTGAAGCTTTCTTT. It specifies CASSQDLGAVGTEAFF.

The chain links TRBV2 to TRBJ1-4; no clear D gene. Germline-derived CDR1 and CDR2 are SNHLY and FYNNEI. This CDR3 comprises 15 residues. V was pared by 2 bases and J by 3 bases, with 10 bases between. The CDR3 is CASSERVSSNEKLFF. DNA for the CDR3: TGTGCCAGCAGTGAACGCGTCAGCTCTAATGAAAAACTGTTTTTT.

In this sample, this clone turned up a few times. This rearrangement joins TRBV19 to TRBJ2-3; D call uncertain. The CDR3 is made up of 14 amino acids. The germline gives CDR1 LNHDA, CDR2 SQIVND (reference sequence). Trimming took off 1 base at V and 0 bases at J, with 5 bases between the two ends. The CDR3 here is CASSIVGSTDTQYF. The CDR3 nucleotides are TGTGCCAGTAGTATAGTGGGCAGCACAGATACGCAGTATTTT. Supplemented by reference TRBV19 and TRBJ2-3, the full variable domain reads DGGITQSPKYLFRKEGQNVTLSCEQNLNHDAMYWYRQDPGQGLRLIYYSQIVNDFQKGDIAEGYSVSREKKESFPLTVTSAQKNPTAFYLCASSIVGSTDTQYFGPGTRLTVL.

The chain uses TRBV9 and TRBJ2-1, with unresolved D. V was cut by 0 bases and J by 4 bases, with 11 bases left in between. The germline V gene encodes CDR1 SGDLS and CDR2 YYNGEE. CDR3 length: 15 residues. CDR3 bases: TGTGCCAGCAGCGTAGGGCCCGGCGATTACAATGAGCAGTTCTTC. Translation gives CASSVGPGDYNEQFF. The variable domain in full, completed from reference TRBV9 and TRBJ2-1, reads DSGVTQTPKHLITATGQRVTLRCSPRSGDLSVYWYQQSLDQGLQFLIQYYNGEERAKGNILERFSAQQFPDLHSELNLSSLELGDSALYFCASSVGPGDYNEQFFGPGTRLTVL.

The chain links TRBV10-3 to TRBJ1-3; D gene uncertain. CDR3 length equals 16 residues. Trimming stripped 6 bases from V and 0 bases from J, with 15 bases between. Germline CDR1 reads ENHRY; CDR2 reads SYGVKD. The CDR3 DNA is TGTGCCATCAGCCCCGTGGGTCCTAGCTCTGGAAACACCATATATTTT. Translated, it gives CAISPVGPSSGNTIYF.

This chain links TRBV28 with TRBJ1-4; no reliable D call. This CDR3 has 14 residues. The ends were cut back, 5 bases at V and 1 base at J, with 8 bases in the middle. Germline CDR1 MDHEN, CDR2 SYDVKM. The CDR3 here is CASSPYRTNEKLFF. CDR3 bases: TGTGCCAGCAGTCCATATAGAACTAATGAAAAACTGTTTTTT. Full variable domain (missing parts from reference TRBV28 and TRBJ1-4): DVKVTQSSRYLVKRTGEKVFLECVQDMDHENMFWYRQDPGLGLRLIYFSYDVKMKEKGDIPEGYSVSREKKERFSLILESASTNQTSMYLCASSPYRTNEKLFFGSGTQLSVL.